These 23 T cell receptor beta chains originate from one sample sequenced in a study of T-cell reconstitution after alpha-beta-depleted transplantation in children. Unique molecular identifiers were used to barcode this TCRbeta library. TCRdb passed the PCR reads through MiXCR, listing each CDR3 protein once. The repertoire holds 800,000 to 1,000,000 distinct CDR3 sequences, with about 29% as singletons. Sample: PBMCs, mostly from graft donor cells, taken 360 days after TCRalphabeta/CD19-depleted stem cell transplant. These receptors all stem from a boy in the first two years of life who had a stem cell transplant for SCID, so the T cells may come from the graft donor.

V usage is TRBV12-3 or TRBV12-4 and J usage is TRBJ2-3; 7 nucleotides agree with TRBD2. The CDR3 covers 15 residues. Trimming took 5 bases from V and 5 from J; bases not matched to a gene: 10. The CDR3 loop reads CASSPGASGLDTQYF. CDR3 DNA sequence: TGTGCCAGCAGTCCCGGGGCTAGCGGATTAGATACGCAGTATTTT.

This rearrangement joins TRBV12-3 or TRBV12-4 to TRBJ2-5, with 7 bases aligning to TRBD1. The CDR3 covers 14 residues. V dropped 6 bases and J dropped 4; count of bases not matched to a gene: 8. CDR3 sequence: CASRLGGQRETQYF. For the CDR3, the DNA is TGTGCCAGCAGACTAGGGGGCCAACGAGAGACCCAGTACTTC.

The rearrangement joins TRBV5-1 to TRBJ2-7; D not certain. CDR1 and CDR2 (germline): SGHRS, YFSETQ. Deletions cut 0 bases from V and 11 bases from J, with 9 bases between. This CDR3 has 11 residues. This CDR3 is CASSLGSEKYF. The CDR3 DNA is TGCGCCAGCAGCTTGGGATCGGAAAAGTACTTC.

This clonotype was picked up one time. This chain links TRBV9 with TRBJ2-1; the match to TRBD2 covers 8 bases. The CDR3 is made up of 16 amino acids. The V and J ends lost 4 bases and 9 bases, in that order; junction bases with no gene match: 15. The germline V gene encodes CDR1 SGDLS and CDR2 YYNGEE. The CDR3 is CASSPPPGLGVGEQFF. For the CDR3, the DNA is TGTGCCAGCAGCCCGCCTCCGGGACTAGGAGTGGGTGAGCAGTTCTTC.

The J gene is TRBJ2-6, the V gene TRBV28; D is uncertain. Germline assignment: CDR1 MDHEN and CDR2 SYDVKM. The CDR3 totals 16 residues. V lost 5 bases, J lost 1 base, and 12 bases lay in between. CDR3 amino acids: CASSLEQRSGANVLTF. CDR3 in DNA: TGTGCCAGCAGTCTCGAACAGAGATCTGGGGCCAACGTCCTGACTTTC.

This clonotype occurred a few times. As DNA, the CDR3 is TGTGCCAGCAGCTCGCAACCACAGGTTGGGGAGCAGTACTTC. It specifies CASSSQPQVGEQYF. The chain joins TRBV7-8 to TRBJ2-7, with D possibly being TRBD1 (5 bases). Germline lookup yields CDR1 SGHVS and CDR2 FQNEAQ. CDR3 length equals 14 residues. V was pared by 4 bases and J by 7 bases, with 17 bases between.

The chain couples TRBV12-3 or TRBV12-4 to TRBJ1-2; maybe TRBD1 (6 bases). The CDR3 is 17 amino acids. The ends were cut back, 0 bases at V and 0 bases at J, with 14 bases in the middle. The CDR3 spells CASSLAGRTAPNYGYTF. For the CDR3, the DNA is TGTGCCAGCAGTTTAGCGGGACGGACAGCTCCTAACTATGGCTACACCTTC.

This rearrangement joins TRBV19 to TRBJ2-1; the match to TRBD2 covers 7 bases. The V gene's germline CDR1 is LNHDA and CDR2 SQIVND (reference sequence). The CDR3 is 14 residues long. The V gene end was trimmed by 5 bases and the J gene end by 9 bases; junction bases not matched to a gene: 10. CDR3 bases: TGTGCCAGTAGTTTTGTAGCGGGCGTGGGTGAGCAGTTCTTC. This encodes CASSFVAGVGEQFF.

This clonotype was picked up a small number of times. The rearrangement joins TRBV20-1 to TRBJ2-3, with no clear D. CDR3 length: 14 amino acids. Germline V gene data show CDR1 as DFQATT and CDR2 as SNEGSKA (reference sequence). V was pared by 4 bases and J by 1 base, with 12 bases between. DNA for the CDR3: TGCAGTGCTACCGACCGTAGGGGCACAGATACGCAGTATTTT. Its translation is CSATDRRGTDTQYF.

CDR3 residues: CASSLGRLTNEKLFF. The CDR3 bases are TGTGCCAGCAGCTTGGGGCGGTTGACTAATGAAAAACTGTTTTTT. V is TRBV5-8 and J is TRBJ1-4, with D hard to call. The V gene's germline CDR1 is SGHTS and CDR2 YDEGEE. CDR3 length: 15 residues. Between the trimmed V and J ends, which lost 0 bases and 2 bases, there was a span of 8 bases.

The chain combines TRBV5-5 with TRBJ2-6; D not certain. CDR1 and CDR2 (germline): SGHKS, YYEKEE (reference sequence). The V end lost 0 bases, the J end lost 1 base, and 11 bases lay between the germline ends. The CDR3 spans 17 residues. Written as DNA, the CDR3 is TGTGCCAGCAGCTTGGTGTTCCGAATGTCTGGGGCCAACGTCCTGACTTTC. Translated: CASSLVFRMSGANVLTF.

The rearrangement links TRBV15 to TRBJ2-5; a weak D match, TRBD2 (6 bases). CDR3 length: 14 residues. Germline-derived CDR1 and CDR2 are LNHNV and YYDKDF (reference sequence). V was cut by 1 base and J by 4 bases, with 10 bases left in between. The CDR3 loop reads CATSRGGMGETQYF. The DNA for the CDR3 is TGTGCCACCAGCAGAGGCGGGATGGGAGAGACCCAGTACTTC.

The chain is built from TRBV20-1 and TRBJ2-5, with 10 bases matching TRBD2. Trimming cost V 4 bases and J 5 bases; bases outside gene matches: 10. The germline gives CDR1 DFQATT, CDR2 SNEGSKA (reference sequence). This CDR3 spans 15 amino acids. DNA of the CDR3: TGCAGTGCTACAGACCTAGCGGGGGCTGTTGAGACCCAGTACTTC. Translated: CSATDLAGAVETQYF.

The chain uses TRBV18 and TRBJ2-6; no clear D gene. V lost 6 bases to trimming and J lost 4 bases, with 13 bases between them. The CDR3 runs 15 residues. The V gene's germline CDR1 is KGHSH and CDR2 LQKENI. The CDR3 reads CASSPGTLGANVLTF. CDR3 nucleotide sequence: TGTGCCAGCTCCCCAGGCACCTTAGGGGCCAACGTCCTGACTTTC.

DNA for the CDR3: TGTGCCAGCAGCTTCGGGACAGGGGTGAACACTGAAGCTTTCTTT. Its translation: CASSFGTGVNTEAFF. J is TRBJ1-1 and V is TRBV7-9; 10 nucleotides line up with TRBD1. CDR1 is SEHNR, CDR2 FQNEAQ, per germline (reference sequence). The CDR3 has 15 amino acids. Losses at the gene ends were 3 bases for V and 0 bases for J; bases not matched to a gene: 1.

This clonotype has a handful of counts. CDR3: CSASRERGMGTDTQYF. The CDR3 nucleotides are TGCAGTGCTAGCCGCGAGCGGGGGATGGGGACAGATACGCAGTATTTT. The V call is TRBV20-1, the J call TRBJ2-3, with 8 bases aligning to TRBD2. Germline CDR1 reads DFQATT; CDR2 reads SNEGSKA (reference sequence). The V segment lost 3 bases and the J segment 3 bases; nucleotides outside the gene matches: 11. The CDR3 runs to 16 residues.

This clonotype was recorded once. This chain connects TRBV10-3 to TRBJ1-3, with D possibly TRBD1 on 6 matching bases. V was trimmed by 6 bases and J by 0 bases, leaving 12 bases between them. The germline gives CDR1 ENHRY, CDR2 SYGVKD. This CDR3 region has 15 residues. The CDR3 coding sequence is TGTGCCATCAGAACAGGGTCAAGCTCTGGAAACACCATATATTTT. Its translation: CAIRTGSSSGNTIYF.

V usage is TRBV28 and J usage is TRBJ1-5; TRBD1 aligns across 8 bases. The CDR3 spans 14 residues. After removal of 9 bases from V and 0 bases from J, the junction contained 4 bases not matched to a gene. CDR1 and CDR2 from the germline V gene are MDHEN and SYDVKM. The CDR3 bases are TGTGCCAGTACAGGGGGGGATAGCAATCAGCCCCAGCATTTT. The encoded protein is CASTGGDSNQPQHF.

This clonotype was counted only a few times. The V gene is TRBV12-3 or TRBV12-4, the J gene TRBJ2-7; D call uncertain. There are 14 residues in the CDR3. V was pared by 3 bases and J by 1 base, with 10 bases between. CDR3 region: CASSLWAESYEQYF. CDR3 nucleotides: TGTGCCAGCAGTTTGTGGGCAGAGTCCTACGAGCAGTACTTC.

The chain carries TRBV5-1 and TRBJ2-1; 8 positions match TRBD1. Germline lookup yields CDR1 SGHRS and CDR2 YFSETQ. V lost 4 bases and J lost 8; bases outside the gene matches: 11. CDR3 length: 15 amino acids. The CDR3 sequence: CASSPGQGFTHEQFF. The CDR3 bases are TGCGCCAGCAGCCCCGGACAGGGATTCACACATGAGCAGTTCTTC.

DNA of the CDR3: TGTGCCTGGAGTCCCACTAACACTGAAGCTTTCTTT. This sequence encodes CAWSPTNTEAFF. The chain is built from TRBV30 and TRBJ1-1; D unclear. Looked up from germline, CDR1 is GTSNPN and CDR2 is SVGIG (reference sequence). The CDR3 runs to 12 residues. Between the trimmed V and J ends, which lost 2 bases and 2 bases, there was a span of 6 bases.

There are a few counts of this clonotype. CDR3 region: CSAPGRGTTYEQYF. CDR3 DNA sequence: TGCAGTGCCCCCGGTCGGGGGACCACCTACGAGCAGTACTTC. The V gene is TRBV20-1, the J gene TRBJ2-7, with D tentatively TRBD2 (6 bases). V was cut by 6 bases and J by 2 bases, with 17 bases left in between. In germline, CDR1 is DFQATT, CDR2 SNEGSKA (reference sequence). This CDR3 has 14 residues.

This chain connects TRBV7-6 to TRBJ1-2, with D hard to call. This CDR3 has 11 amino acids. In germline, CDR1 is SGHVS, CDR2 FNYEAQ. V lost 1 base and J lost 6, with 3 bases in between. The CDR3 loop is CASSLGHGYTF. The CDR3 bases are TGTGCCAGCAGCTTAGGCCATGGCTACACCTTC.